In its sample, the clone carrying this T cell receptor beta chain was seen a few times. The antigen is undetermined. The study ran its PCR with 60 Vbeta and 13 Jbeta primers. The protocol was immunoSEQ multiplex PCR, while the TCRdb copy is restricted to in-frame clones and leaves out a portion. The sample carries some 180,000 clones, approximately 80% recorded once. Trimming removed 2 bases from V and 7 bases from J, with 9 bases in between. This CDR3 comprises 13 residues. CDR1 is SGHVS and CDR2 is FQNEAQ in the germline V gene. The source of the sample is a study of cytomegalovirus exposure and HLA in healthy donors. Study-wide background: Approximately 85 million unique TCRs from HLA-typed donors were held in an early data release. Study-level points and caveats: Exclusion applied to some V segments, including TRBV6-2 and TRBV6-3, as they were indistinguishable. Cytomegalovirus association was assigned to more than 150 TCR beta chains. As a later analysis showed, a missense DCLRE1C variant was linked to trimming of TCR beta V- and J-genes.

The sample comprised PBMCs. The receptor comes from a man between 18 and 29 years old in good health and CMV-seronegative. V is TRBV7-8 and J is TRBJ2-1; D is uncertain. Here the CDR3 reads CASSLLERNEQFF. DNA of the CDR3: TGTGCCAGCAGCTTATTAGAGAGAAATGAGCAGTTCTTC.